This entry is about one T cell receptor beta chain. No antigen is known for it. The sample originates from a study of OX40 agonist ivuxolimab in advanced cancers. Turning to the study itself: Clinicians treated patients with ivuxolimab, an agonistic anti-OX40 (CD134) antibody. Six ivuxolimab dose levels, 0.01 to 10 mg/kg, were given intravenously every 2 weeks. Age averaged about 62 years (range about 20 to 80), and 82.7% were male.

Study findings and constraints: Partial responders dosed at 0.1-3.0 mg/kg displayed clonal expansion ranking among the lowest.

The repertoire was sequenced with immunoSEQ multiplex PCR; TCRdb's copy has only in-frame clones and lacks some. The sample shows 45,000 to 60,000 clones, around 80% of them seen only once. The V gene's germline CDR1 is SSHAT and CDR2 FNYEAQ (reference sequence). The CDR3 runs to 14 residues. The V gene end was trimmed by 5 bases and the J gene end by 8 bases; junction bases not matched to a gene: 8. Source: CD4+ or CD8+ T cells sorted from blood, taken in a trial of the OX40 agonist ivuxolimab. J is TRBJ2-1 and V is TRBV7-7; 8 bases map to TRBD2. The TCR sequence derives from an adult with an advanced solid tumor such as melanoma, head and neck, liver or kidney cancer. The CDR3 nucleotides are TGTGCCAGCAGCCGTGACTCGGGGGGGGATGAGCAGTTCTTC. It translates to CASSRDSGGDEQFF.